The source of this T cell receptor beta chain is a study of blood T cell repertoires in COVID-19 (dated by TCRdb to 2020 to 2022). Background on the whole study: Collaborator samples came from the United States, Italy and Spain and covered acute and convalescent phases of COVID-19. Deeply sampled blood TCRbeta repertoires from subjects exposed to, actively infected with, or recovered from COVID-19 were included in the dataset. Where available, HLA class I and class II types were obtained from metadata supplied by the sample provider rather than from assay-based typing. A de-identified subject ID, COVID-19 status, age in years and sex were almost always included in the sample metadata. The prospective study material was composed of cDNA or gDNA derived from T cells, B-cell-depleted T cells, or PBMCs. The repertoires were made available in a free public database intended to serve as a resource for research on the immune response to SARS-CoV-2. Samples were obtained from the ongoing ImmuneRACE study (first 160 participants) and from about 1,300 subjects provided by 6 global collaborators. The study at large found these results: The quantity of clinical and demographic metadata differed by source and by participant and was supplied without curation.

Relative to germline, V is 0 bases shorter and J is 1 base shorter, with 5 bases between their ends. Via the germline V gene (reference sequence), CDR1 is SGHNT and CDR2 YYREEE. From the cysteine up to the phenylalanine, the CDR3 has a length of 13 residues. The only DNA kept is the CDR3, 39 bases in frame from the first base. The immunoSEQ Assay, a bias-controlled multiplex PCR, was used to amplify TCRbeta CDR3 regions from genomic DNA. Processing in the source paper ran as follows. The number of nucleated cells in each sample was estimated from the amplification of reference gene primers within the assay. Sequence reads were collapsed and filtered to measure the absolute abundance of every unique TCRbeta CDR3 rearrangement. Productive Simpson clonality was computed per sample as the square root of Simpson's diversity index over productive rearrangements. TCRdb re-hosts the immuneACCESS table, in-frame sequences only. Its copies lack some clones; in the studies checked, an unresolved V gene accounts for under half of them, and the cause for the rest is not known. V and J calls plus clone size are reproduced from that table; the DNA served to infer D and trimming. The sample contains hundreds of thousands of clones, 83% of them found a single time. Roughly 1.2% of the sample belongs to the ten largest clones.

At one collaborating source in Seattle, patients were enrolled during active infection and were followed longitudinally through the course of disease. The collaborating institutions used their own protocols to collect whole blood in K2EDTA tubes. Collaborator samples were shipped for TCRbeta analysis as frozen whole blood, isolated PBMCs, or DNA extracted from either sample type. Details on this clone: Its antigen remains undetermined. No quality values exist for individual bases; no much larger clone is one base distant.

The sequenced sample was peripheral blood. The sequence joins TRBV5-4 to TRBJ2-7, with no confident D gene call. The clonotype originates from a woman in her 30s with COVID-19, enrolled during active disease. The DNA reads TGTGCCAGCAGCTTGGCCAGATCCTACGAGCAGTACTTC. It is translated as CASSLARSYEQYF.